Below, 6 T cell receptor beta chains from the same sample are listed, as sequenced in a study of OX40 agonist ivuxolimab in advanced cancers. Produced via immunoSEQ multiplex PCR; TCRdb's table is partial and in-frame only. This table holds approximately 77,000 clones, about 91% found once. This specimen was CD4+ or CD8+ T cells sorted from blood, taken in a trial of the OX40 agonist ivuxolimab. Receptors originate from an adult with an advanced solid tumor such as melanoma, head and neck, liver or kidney cancer.

The V gene is TRBV28, the J gene TRBJ2-7; no definite D call. CDR1 is MDHEN and CDR2 is SYDVKM in the germline V gene. CDR3 length equals 12 residues. V gave up 2 bases and J gave up 0 bases, with 2 bases separating them. The chain's CDR3 is CASSLPSYEQYF. In nucleotides, the CDR3 is TGTGCCAGCAGTTTACCCTCCTACGAGCAGTACTTC.

The chain joins TRBV28 to TRBJ2-7, with 8 bases matching TRBD1. The CDR3 is 15 amino acids. Germline CDR1 and CDR2: MDHEN and SYDVKM. J gave up 0 bases and V 1 base, and 2 bases lay outside the gene matches. CDR3 nucleotide sequence: TGTGCCAGCAGTTTATCAGGGGGCCTCTCCTACGAGCAGTACTTC. This codes for CASSLSGGLSYEQYF.

This clone was counted once. The chain has TRBV4-3 and TRBJ1-1; D unresolved. Germline V CDR1 and CDR2: LGHNA, YSLEER. The CDR3 length is 15 residues. V dropped 0 bases and J dropped 5 bases, with 13 bases sitting between them. DNA for the CDR3: TGCGCCAGCAGCCAAGATCGTACGGGGTTGACTGAAGCTTTCTTT. This encodes CASSQDRTGLTEAFF.

The genes are TRBV2 and TRBJ2-7; D might be TRBD2 (6 bases). In germline, CDR1 is SNHLY, CDR2 FYNNEI. CDR3 size: 16 residues. The V end was cut by 2 bases, the J end by 2 bases, with 16 bases between. The CDR3 DNA reads as TGTGCCAGCAGTGAATTTGGGGGGACCACCCCCTACGAGCAGTACTTC. It encodes CASSEFGGTTPYEQYF.

The chain is built from TRBV11-2 and TRBJ1-5; TRBD1 matches 8 bases. Per germline, CDR1 SGHAT and CDR2 FQNNGV. The V gene end was trimmed by 5 bases and the J gene end by 7 bases; junction bases not matched to a gene: 4. The CDR3 spans 13 residues. The CDR3: CASSPGGGQPQHF. DNA of the CDR3: TGTGCCAGCAGCCCAGGGGGCGGGCAGCCCCAGCATTTT.

The chain employs TRBV4-3 and TRBJ2-7; TRBD2 matches at 8 bases. The V gene end was trimmed by 6 bases and the J gene end by 4 bases; junction bases not matched to a gene: 11. The CDR3 length is 15 residues. CDR1 is LGHNA and CDR2 is YSLEER in the germline V gene. The CDR3 loop reads CASSPGTRGVYEQYF. DNA of the CDR3: TGCGCCAGCAGTCCCGGGACTAGAGGAGTGTACGAGCAGTACTTC.